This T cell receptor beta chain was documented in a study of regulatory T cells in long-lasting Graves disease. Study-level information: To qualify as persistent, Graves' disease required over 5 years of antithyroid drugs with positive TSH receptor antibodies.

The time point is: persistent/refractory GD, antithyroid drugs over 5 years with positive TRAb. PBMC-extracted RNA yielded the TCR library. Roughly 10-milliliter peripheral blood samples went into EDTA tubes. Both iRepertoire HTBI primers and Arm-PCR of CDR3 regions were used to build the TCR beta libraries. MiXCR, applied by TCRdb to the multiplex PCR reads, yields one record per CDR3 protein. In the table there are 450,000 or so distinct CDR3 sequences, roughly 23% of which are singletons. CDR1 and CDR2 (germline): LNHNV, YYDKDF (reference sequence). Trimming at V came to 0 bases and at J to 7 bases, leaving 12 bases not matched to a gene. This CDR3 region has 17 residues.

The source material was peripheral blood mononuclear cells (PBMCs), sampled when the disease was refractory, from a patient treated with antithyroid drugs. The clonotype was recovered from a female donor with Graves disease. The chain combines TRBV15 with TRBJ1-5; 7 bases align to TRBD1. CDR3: CATSRDLIGGAGQPQHF. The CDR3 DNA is TGTGCCACCAGCAGAGATCTAATAGGGGGCGCAGGACAGCCCCAGCATTTT.